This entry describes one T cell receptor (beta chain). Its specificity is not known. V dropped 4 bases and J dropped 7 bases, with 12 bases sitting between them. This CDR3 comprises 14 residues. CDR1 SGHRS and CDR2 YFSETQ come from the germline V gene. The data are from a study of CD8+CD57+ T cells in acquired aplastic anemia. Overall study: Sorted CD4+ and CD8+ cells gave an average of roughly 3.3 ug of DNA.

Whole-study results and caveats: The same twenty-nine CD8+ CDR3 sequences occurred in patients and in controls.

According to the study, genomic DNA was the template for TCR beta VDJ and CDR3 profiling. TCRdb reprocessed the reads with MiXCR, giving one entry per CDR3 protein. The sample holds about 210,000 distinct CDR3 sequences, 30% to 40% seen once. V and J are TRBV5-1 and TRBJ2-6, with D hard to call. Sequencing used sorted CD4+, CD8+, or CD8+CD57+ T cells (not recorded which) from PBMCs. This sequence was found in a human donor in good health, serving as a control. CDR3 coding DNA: TGCGCCAGCAGCCCCTCAGTGGGAGCCAACGTCCTGACTTTC. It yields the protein CASSPSVGANVLTF.